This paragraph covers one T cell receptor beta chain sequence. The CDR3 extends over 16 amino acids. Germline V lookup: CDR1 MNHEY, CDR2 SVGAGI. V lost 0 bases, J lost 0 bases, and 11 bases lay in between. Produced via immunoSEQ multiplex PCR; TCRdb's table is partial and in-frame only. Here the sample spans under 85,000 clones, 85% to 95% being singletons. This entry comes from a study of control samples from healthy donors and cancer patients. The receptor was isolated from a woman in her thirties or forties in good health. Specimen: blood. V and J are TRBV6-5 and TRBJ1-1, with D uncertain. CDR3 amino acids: CASSYSVRAMNTEAFF. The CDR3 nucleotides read TGTGCCAGCAGTTACTCCGTGAGGGCGATGAACACTGAAGCTTTCTTT.